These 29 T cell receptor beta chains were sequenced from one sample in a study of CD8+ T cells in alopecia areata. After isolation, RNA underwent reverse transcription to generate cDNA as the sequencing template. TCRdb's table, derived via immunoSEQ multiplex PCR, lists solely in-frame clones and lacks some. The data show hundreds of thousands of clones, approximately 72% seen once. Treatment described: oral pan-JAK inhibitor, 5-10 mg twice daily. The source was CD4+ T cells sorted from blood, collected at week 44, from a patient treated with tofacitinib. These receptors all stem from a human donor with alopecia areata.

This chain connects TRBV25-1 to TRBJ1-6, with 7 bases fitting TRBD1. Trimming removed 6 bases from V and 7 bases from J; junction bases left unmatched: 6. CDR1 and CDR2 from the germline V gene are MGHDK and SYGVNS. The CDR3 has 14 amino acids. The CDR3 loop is CASRAGTDNSPLHF. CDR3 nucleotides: TGTGCCAGCAGAGCCGGGACAGACAATTCACCCCTCCACTTT.

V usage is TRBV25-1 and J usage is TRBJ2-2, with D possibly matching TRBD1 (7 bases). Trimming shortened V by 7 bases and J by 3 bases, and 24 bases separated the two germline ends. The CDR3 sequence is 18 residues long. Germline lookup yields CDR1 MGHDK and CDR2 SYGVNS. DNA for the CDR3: TGTGCCAGCACCCTTGCGAAATGGGGGGACAGAGACACCGGGGAGCTGTTTTTT. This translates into CASTLAKWGDRDTGELFF. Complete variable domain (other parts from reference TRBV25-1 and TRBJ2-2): EADIYQTPRYLVIGTGKKITLECSQTMGHDKMYWYQQDPGMELHLIHYSYGVNSTEKGDLSSESTVSRIRTEHFPLTLESARPSHTSQYLCASTLAKWGDRDTGELFFGEGSRLTVL.

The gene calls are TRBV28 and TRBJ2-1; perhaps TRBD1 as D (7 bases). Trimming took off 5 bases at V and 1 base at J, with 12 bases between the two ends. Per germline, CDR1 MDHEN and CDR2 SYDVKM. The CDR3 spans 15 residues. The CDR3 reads CASSGRTGSYNEQFF. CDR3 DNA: TGTGCCAGCAGTGGGAGGACAGGATCCTACAATGAGCAGTTCTTC.

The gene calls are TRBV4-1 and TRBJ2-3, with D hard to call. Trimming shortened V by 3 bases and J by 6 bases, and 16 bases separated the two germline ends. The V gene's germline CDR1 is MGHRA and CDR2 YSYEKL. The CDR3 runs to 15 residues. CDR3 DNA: TGCGCCAGCAGCCAGACCCGGGCCTTTTCCGATACGCAGTATTTT. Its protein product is CASSQTRAFSDTQYF.

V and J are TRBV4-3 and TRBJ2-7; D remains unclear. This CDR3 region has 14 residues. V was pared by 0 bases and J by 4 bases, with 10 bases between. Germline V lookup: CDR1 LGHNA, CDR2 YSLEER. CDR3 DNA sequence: TGCGCCAGCAGCCAAGAACATGGACCGTACGAGCAGTACTTC. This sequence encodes CASSQEHGPYEQYF.

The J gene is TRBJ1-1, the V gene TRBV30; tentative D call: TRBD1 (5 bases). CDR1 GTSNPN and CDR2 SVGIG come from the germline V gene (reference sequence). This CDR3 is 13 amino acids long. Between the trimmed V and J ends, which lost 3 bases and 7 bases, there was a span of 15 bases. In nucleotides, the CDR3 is TGTGCCTGGAGGTTGTCAAATAGGGGTGAAGCTTTCTTT. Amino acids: CAWRLSNRGEAFF.

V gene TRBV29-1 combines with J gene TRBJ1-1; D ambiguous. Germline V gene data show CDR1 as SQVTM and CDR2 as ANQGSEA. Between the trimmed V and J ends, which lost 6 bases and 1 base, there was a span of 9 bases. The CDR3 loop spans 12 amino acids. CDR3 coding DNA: TGCAGCGTCAGAGTTTCGAACACTGAAGCTTTCTTT. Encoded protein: CSVRVSNTEAFF.

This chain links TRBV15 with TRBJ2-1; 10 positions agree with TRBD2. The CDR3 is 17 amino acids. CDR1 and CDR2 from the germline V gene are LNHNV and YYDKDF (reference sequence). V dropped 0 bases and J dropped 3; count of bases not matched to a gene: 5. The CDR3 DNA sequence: TGTGCCACCAGCAGAGATGCACTAGCGGGGATCTACAATGAGCAGTTCTTC. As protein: CATSRDALAGIYNEQFF.

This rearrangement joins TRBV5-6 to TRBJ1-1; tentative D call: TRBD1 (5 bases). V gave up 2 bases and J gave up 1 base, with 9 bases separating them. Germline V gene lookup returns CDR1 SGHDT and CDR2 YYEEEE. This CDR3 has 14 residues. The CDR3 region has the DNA TGTGCCAGCAGCTTAGGGGCACGGAACACTGAAGCTTTCTTT. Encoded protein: CASSLGARNTEAFF.

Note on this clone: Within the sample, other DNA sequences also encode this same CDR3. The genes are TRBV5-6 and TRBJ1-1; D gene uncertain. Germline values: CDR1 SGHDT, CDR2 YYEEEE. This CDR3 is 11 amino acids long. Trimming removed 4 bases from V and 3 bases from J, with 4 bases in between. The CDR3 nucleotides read TGTGCCAGCAGCCTTGACACTGAAGCTTTCTTT. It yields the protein CASSLDTEAFF. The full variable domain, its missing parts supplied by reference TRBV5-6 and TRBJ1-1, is DAGVTQSPTHLIKTRGQQVTLRCSPKSGHDTVSWYQQALGQGPQFIFQYYEEEERQRGNFPDRFSGHQFPNYSSELNVNALLLGDSALYLCASSLDTEAFFGQGTRLTVV.

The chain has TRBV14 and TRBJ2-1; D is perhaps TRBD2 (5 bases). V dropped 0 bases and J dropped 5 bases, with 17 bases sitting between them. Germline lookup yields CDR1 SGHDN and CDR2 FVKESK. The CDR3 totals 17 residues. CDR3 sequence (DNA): TGTGCCAGCAGCCAAGATTACGGGTCTAGCCGAAACAATGAGCAGTTCTTC. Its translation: CASSQDYGSSRNNEQFF.

The CDR3 nucleotides are TGCAGCGCCTCGACAGGGGGCATGTACGAGCAGTACTTC. It yields the protein CSASTGGMYEQYF. The genes are TRBV29-1 and TRBJ2-7, with TRBD1 identical over 10 bases. The germline CDR1 and CDR2 sequences are SQVTM and ANQGSEA. This CDR3 contains 13 residues. With V trimmed by 7 bases and J by 4 bases, 7 bases remained unmatched.

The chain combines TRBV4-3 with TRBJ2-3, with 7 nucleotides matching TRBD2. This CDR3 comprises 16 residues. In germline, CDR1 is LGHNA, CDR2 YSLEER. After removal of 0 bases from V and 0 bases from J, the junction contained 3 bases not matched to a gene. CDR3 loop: CASSQEGRGSTDTQYF. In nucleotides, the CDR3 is TGCGCCAGCAGCCAAGAAGGGCGGGGGAGCACAGATACGCAGTATTTT.

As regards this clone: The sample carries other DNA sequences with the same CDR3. The CDR3 sequence: CAISESPDTQYF. In DNA, the CDR3 is TGTGCCATCAGTGAATCCCCAGATACGCAGTATTTT. V usage is TRBV10-3 and J usage is TRBJ2-3; no firm D call. The CDR3 is 12 amino acids. V was shortened by 3 bases and J by 4 bases, with 5 bases between the two germline ends. Germline V gene lookup returns CDR1 ENHRY and CDR2 SYGVKD.

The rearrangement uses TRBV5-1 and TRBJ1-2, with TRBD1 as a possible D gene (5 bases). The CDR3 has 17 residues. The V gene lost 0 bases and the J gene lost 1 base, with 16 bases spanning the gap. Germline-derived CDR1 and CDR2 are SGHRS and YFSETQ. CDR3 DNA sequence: TGCGCCAGCAGCTTGGCCCCCGGGACCCTTTTTAACTATGGCTACACCTTC. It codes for CASSLAPGTLFNYGYTF.

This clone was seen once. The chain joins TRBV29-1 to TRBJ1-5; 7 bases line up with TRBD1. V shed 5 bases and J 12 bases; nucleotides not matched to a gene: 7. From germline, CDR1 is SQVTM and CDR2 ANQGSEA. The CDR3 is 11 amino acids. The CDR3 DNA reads TGCAGCGTTATACGACAGGGCGTCCAGCATTTT. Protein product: CSVIRQGVQHF.

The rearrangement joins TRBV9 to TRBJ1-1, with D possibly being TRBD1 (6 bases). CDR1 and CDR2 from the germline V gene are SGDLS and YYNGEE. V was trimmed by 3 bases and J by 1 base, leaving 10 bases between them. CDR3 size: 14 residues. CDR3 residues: CASSAIQGNTEAFF. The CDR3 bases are TGTGCCAGCAGCGCAATACAGGGGAACACTGAAGCTTTCTTT.

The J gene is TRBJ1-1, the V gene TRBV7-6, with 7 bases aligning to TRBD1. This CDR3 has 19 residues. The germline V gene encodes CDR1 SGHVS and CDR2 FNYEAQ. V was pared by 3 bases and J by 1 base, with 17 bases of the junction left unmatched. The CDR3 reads CASSFFGRPGQPKNTEAFF. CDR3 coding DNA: TGTGCCAGCAGCTTTTTCGGAAGGCCGGGACAGCCGAAGAACACTGAAGCTTTCTTT. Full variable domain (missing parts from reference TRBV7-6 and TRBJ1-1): GAGVSQSPRYKVTKRGQDVALRCDPISGHVSLYWYRQALGQGPEFLTYFNYEAQQDKSGLPNDRFSAERPEGSISTLTIQRTEQRDSAMYRCASSFFGRPGQPKNTEAFFGQGTRLTVV.

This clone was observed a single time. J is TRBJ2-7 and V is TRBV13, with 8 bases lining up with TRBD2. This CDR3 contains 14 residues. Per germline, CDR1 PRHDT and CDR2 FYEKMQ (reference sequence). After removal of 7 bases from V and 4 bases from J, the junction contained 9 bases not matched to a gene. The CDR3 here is CASNGGGPKYEQYF. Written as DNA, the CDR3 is TGTGCCAGCAATGGCGGGGGGCCGAAATACGAGCAGTACTTC.

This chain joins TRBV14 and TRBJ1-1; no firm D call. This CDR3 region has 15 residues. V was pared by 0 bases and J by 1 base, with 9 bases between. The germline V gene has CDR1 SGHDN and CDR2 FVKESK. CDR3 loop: CASSQDAIPNTEAFF. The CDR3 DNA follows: TGTGCCAGCAGCCAAGATGCGATACCGAACACTGAAGCTTTCTTT.

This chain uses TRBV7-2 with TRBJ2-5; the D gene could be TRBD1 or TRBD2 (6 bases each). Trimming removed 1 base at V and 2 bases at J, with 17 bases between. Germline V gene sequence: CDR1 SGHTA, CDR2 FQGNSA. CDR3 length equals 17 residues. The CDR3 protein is CASSLDSTRGRQETQYF. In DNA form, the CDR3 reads TGTGCCAGCAGCTTAGATTCCACCCGGGGGCGGCAAGAGACCCAGTACTTC.

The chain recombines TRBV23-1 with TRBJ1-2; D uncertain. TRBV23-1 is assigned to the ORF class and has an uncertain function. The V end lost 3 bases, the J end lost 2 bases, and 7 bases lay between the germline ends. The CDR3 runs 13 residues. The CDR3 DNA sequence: TGCGCCAGCAGTCAGCGGCAGAACTATGGCTACACCTTC. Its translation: CASSQRQNYGYTF.

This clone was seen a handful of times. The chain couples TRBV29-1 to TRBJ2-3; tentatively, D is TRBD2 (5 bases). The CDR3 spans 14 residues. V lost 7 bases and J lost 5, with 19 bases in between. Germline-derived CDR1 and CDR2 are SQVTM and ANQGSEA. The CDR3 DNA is TGCAGCGCCTCGGTAAGCGGCAAGGGAGATACGCAGTATTTT. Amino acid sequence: CSASVSGKGDTQYF.

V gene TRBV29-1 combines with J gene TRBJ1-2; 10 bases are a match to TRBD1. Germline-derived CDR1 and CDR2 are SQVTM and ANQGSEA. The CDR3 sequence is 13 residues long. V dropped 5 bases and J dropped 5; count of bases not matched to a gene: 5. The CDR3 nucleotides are TGCAGCGTTTACAGGACAGGGGGATATGGCTACACCTTC. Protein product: CSVYRTGGYGYTF.

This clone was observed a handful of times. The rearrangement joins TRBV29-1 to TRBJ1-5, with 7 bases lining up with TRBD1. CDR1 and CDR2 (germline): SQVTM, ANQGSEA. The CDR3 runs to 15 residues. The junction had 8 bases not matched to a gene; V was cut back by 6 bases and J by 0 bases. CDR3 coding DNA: TGCAGCGTCATCCGGGACAGCAATAGCAATCAGCCCCAGCATTTT. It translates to CSVIRDSNSNQPQHF.

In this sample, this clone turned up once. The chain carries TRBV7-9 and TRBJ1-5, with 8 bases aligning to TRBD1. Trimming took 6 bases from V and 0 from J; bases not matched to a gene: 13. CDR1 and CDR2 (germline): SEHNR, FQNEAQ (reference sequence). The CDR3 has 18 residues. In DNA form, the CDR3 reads TGTGCCAGCAGTCGAGGACAGGGAAGGGGGCTTAGCAATCAGCCCCAGCATTTT. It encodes CASSRGQGRGLSNQPQHF. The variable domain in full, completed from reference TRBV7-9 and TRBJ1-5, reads DTGVSQNPRHKITKRGQNVTFRCDPISEHNRLYWYRQTLGQGPEFLTYFQNEAQLEKSRLLSDRFSAERPKGSFSTLEIQRTEQGDSAMYLCASSRGQGRGLSNQPQHFGDGTRLSIL.

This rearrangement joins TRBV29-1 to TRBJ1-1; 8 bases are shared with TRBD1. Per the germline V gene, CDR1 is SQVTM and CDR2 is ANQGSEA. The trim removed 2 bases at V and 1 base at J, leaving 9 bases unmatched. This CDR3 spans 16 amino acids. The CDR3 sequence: CSVEKRLGQGNTEAFF. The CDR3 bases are TGCAGCGTTGAAAAACGGCTCGGACAGGGGAACACTGAAGCTTTCTTT.

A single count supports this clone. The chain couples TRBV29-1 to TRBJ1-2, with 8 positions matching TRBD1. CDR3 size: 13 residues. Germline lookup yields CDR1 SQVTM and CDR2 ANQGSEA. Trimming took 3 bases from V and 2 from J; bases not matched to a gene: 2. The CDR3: CSVDTGGNYGYTF. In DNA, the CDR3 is TGCAGCGTTGACACAGGGGGAAACTATGGCTACACCTTC. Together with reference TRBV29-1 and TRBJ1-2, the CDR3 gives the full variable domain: SAVISQKPSRDICQRGTSLTIQCQVDSQVTMMFWYRQQPGQSLTLIATANQGSEATYESGFVIDKFPISRPNLTFSTLTVSNMSPEDSSIYLCSVDTGGNYGYTFGSGTRLTVV.

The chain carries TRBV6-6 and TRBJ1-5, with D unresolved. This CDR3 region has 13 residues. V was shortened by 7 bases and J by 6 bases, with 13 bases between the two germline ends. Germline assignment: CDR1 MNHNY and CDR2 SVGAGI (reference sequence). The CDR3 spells CASNLGVAQPQHF. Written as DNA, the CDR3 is TGTGCCAGCAACCTTGGAGTCGCTCAGCCCCAGCATTTT.